These T cell receptor beta chains were read from a single sample in a study of blood T cell repertoires in COVID-19. Method: immunoSEQ multiplex PCR; TCRdb's copy keeps in-frame clones and lacks some. The data show around 130,000 clones, roughly 83% seen once. The sample comprised peripheral blood. The receptors shown here come from a woman of 80 years or more with acute or convalescent COVID-19. Both conserved end residues are part of each CDR3. D genes are given only for firm matches. Size is stated for part of the rows, as once, few or many counts, or as a class when the clone is expanded.

TRBJ2-1	TRBV11-2	once	TRBD2	CASSSLAGGYNEQFF	TGTGCCAGCAGTTCTCTAGCGGGGGGGTACAATGAGCAGTTCTTC
TRBJ1-6	TRBV6-5	NA	NA	CASSSRGRSNSPLHF	TGTGCCAGCAGCTCTCGGGGGAGGTCCAATTCACCCCTCCACTTT
TRBJ2-3	TRBV5-1	NA	TRBD2	CASSFRLAGGPSSTDTQYF	TGCGCCAGCAGCTTTCGACTAGCGGGAGGGCCAAGTAGCACAGATACGCAGTATTTT
TRBJ2-3	TRBV5-4	NA	TRBD1	CASSNDRVGRDTQYF	TGTGCCAGCAGCAATGACAGGGTTGGGCGAGATACGCAGTATTTT
TRBJ1-2	TRBV9	NA	NA	CASSVDPGTNYGYTF	TGTGCCAGCAGCGTAGATCCAGGGACTAACTATGGCTACACCTTC
TRBJ1-4	TRBV5-1	NA	NA	CASSLGHLATNEKLFF	TGCGCCAGCAGCCTGGGACACCTTGCAACTAATGAAAAACTGTTTTTT
TRBJ1-6	TRBV7-2	few	TRBD1	CASSSGTGWNSPLHF	TGTGCCAGCAGCAGCGGGACAGGGTGGAATTCACCCCTCCACTTT
TRBJ1-1	TRBV14	NA	TRBD1	CASSPEDRGRRTEAFF	TGTGCCAGCAGCCCCGAAGACAGGGGGCGACGGACTGAAGCTTTCTTT
TRBJ1-4	TRBV25-1	NA	TRBD1	CASSGGQGSYLYNEKLFF	TGTGCCAGCAGTGGGGGACAGGGGTCCTATCTTTATAATGAAAAACTGTTTTTT
TRBJ2-3	TRBV5-5	NA	NA	CASRVRVGTDTQYF	TGTGCCAGCAGGGTACGGGTCGGCACAGATACGCAGTATTTT
TRBJ2-5	TRBV7-9	NA	TRBD2	CASSRSGGGETQYF	TGTGCCAGCAGCCGGAGCGGGGGTGGGGAGACCCAGTACTTC
TRBJ1-5	TRBV30	NA	TRBD1	CAWSTGVDYQPQHF	TGTGCCTGGAGCACAGGGGTGGATTATCAGCCCCAGCATTTT
TRBJ1-2	TRBV7-9	NA	NA	CASTAEPYYGYTF	TGTGCCAGCACCGCGGAACCTTACTATGGCTACACCTTC
TRBJ2-1	TRBV19	NA	NA	CASSIIGGQSSYNEQFF	TGTGCCAGTAGTATTATCGGGGGGCAAAGCTCCTACAATGAGCAGTTCTTC
TRBJ2-5	TRBV11-2	NA	NA	CASSLVVGQATQYF	TGTGCCAGCAGCTTAGTGGTGGGTCAGGCGACCCAGTACTTC